This TCR beta chain was captured by sequencing in a study of cytomegalovirus exposure and HLA in healthy donors. The CDR3 totals 14 residues. Trimming took 3 bases from V and 6 from J; bases not matched to a gene: 5. Germline CDR1 reads SNHLY; CDR2 reads FYNNEI. Worth noting for this clone: Its antigen is as yet unknown.

The study ran its PCR with 60 Vbeta and 13 Jbeta primers. Sequenced by immunoSEQ multiplex PCR; TCRdb stores in-frame clones only, minus some. The sample records approximately 130,000 clones, over 70% being singletons. Notes on the study in general: The study put 150 or so TCR beta chains on its list as cytomegalovirus-associated.

This TCR was sampled from a man aged 25 to 45 in good health and CMV-seronegative. The specimen sequenced was PBMCs. The rearrangement joins TRBV2 to TRBJ1-5; TRBD1 aligns across 7 bases. The CDR3 reads CASSEGQGGQPQHF. The CDR3 DNA reads as TGTGCCAGCAGTGAGGGGCAGGGGGGTCAGCCCCAGCATTTT.